The next 30 T cell receptor beta chains were all read from a single sample in a study of cytomegalovirus exposure and HLA in healthy donors. The PCR was carried out with 60 Vbeta primers and 13 Jbeta primers. The data were produced by immunoSEQ multiplex PCR, yet TCRdb's version contains in-frame clones alone and is incomplete. The table has roughly 100,000 clones, around 86% seen once. Input material: PBMCs. The receptors shown here come from a female donor in good health and CMV-seropositive.

The chain combines TRBV10-1 with TRBJ2-1, with 16 bases lining up with TRBD2. CDR3 length equals 19 residues. The germline V gene has CDR1 WNHNN and CDR2 SYGVQD (reference sequence). Losses at the gene ends were 5 bases for V and 3 bases for J; bases not matched to a gene: 10. The CDR3 region has the DNA TGCGCCAGCAGTCCATCCGGGACTAGCGGGAGGGGGTACTACAATGAGCAGTTCTTC. Its translation: CASSPSGTSGRGYYNEQFF.

The chain employs TRBV28 and TRBJ1-2; D is ambiguous. Germline V CDR1 and CDR2: MDHEN, SYDVKM. This CDR3 has 14 amino acids. V dropped 5 bases and J dropped 13 bases, with 23 bases sitting between them. The CDR3 loop reads CASSVILGSEFSTF. In DNA form, the CDR3 reads TGTGCCAGCAGTGTTATACTCGGGTCCGAGTTCTCCACCTTC.

This clone was detected only once. The V and J genes are TRBV12-5 and TRBJ2-1; possible D gene TRBD1, 5 bases. Germline CDR1 is LGHNT and CDR2 is FRNRAP. There are 16 residues in the CDR3. The V end lost 0 bases, the J end lost 5 bases, and 14 bases lay between the germline ends. DNA of the CDR3: TGTGCTAGTGGTTTGGTACAAGGGGTTGAAAACAATGAGCAGTTCTTC. Its translation is CASGLVQGVENNEQFF.

CDR3 loop: CASSPGGGDTQYF. CDR3 sequence (DNA): TGTGCCAGTAGTCCTGGGGGGGGAGATACGCAGTATTTT. This rearrangement joins TRBV19 to TRBJ2-3; 7 bases fit TRBD2. The CDR3 loop spans 13 amino acids. CDR1 and CDR2 from the germline V gene are LNHDA and SQIVND (reference sequence). The ends lost 5 bases at V and 5 bases at J; junction bases unmatched: 4.

This chain links TRBV7-9 with TRBJ2-1, with 8 bases fitting TRBD2. In germline, CDR1 is SEHNR, CDR2 FQNEAQ (reference sequence). CDR3 length: 19 amino acids. V gave up 4 bases and J gave up 1 base; unmatched junction bases: 15. This chain's CDR3 is CASSSIHGPVAGSYNEQFF. The CDR3 DNA follows: TGTGCCAGCAGCTCGATTCATGGTCCGGTAGCGGGGTCCTACAATGAGCAGTTCTTC.

This clone was picked up one time. The rearrangement uses TRBV9 and TRBJ2-3, with 7 bases aligning to TRBD2. CDR3 size: 16 residues. Trimming took 4 bases from V and 3 from J; bases not matched to a gene: 11. Germline-derived CDR1 and CDR2 are SGDLS and YYNGEE. The CDR3 DNA is TGTGCCAGCAGCTTCCAGGCCGGGGGGTTAACAGATACGCAGTATTTT. It translates to CASSFQAGGLTDTQYF.

V is TRBV5-6 and J is TRBJ1-2, with 7 positions matching TRBD1. J lost 8 bases, V lost 4 bases, and 14 bases had no gene match. This CDR3 contains 15 residues. In germline, CDR1 is SGHDT, CDR2 YYEEEE. CDR3 protein: CASSGGGRGQAGYTF. CDR3 coding DNA: TGTGCCAGCAGCGGCGGGGGGAGGGGGCAAGCGGGCTACACCTTC.

The chain employs TRBV2 and TRBJ2-7, with TRBD2 as a possible D gene (6 bases). V shed 3 bases and J shed 4 bases, with 13 bases lying between them. Looked up from germline, CDR1 is SNHLY and CDR2 is FYNNEI. The length of the CDR3 is 14 residues. The CDR3 is CASSDGGVTYEQYF. CDR3 nucleotides: TGTGCCAGCAGTGATGGAGGGGTAACTTACGAGCAGTACTTC.

In this sample, this clone turned up a few times. The chain carries TRBV27 and TRBJ2-1; D might be TRBD1 (5 bases). This CDR3 is 13 amino acids long. Trimming left V 3 bases short and J 7 bases short, with 10 bases between. Germline-derived CDR1 and CDR2 are MNHEY and SMNVEV (reference sequence). Here the CDR3 DNA reads TGTGCCAGCAGTTTCCCAGGGCAAAATGAGCAGTTCTTC. Amino acids: CASSFPGQNEQFF.

The chain is built from TRBV6-6 and TRBJ1-2; D gene unclear. The germline V and J ends were trimmed by 3 bases and 0 bases, with 11 bases remaining between them. Looked up from germline, CDR1 is MNHNY and CDR2 is SVGAGI (reference sequence). This CDR3 region has 15 residues. CDR3: CASSYSPGANYGYTF. CDR3 sequence (DNA): TGTGCCAGCAGTTATTCCCCAGGTGCTAACTATGGCTACACCTTC.

As DNA, the CDR3 is TGTGCCAGCAGCCAGTCGACAGGGCGGAGGAACACTGAAGCTTTCTTT. It codes for CASSQSTGRRNTEAFF. The chain combines TRBV2 with TRBJ1-1; 7 positions agree with TRBD1. V dropped 6 bases and J dropped 1; count of bases not matched to a gene: 11. The CDR3 runs to 16 residues. The germline V gene has CDR1 SNHLY and CDR2 FYNNEI.

This chain connects TRBV7-9 to TRBJ1-1, with D uncertain. The CDR3 loop spans 13 amino acids. V lost 2 bases and J lost 10, with 14 bases in between. Germline lookup yields CDR1 SEHNR and CDR2 FQNEAQ (reference sequence). DNA for the CDR3: TGTGCCAGCAGCTTACTGGCAGGACTTGTAGCTTTCTTT. As protein: CASSLLAGLVAFF.

The rearrangement uses TRBV5-6 and TRBJ1-2; 10 bases are a match to TRBD1. This CDR3 has 15 amino acids. V trimming: 4 bases; J trimming: 3 bases; junction bases outside the gene matches: 6. The germline gives CDR1 SGHDT, CDR2 YYEEEE. The DNA for the CDR3 is TGTGCCAGCAGCGGACAGGGGGATTGGGACTATGGCTACACCTTC. Translated: CASSGQGDWDYGYTF.

This sequence joins TRBV6-5 and TRBJ2-5, with TRBD1 matching 9 bases. The CDR3 runs to 16 residues. V trimming: 2 bases; J trimming: 5 bases; junction bases outside the gene matches: 9. Germline-derived CDR1 and CDR2 are MNHEY and SVGAGI. The CDR3 loop is CASSYATGTGLETQYF. The CDR3 DNA reads as TGTGCCAGCAGTTACGCCACCGGGACAGGGTTGGAGACCCAGTACTTC.

This rearrangement joins TRBV19 to TRBJ2-7, with D maybe TRBD1 (6 bases). Trimming shortened V by 5 bases and J by 3 bases, and 14 bases separated the two germline ends. The CDR3 covers 14 residues. In germline, CDR1 is LNHDA, CDR2 SQIVND (reference sequence). The CDR3 region is CASSRWDMVYEQYF. In DNA form, the CDR3 reads TGTGCCAGTAGTCGGTGGGACATGGTCTACGAGCAGTACTTC. Full variable domain (missing parts from reference TRBV19 and TRBJ2-7): DGGITQSPKYLFRKEGQNVTLSCEQNLNHDAMYWYRQDPGQGLRLIYYSQIVNDFQKGDIAEGYSVSREKKESFPLTVTSAQKNPTAFYLCASSRWDMVYEQYFGPGTRLTVT.

This chain joins TRBV27 and TRBJ2-7; possible D gene TRBD2, 7 bases. Germline values: CDR1 MNHEY, CDR2 SMNVEV (reference sequence). V lost 11 bases, J lost 5 bases, and 19 bases lay in between. The CDR3 totals 13 residues. CDR3 protein: CASRGGGPDEQYF. The CDR3 DNA is TGTGCCTCGAGGGGGGGAGGGCCTGACGAGCAGTACTTC.

The sample holds a few counts of this clone. This chain joins TRBV10-3 and TRBJ2-2; D not certain. This CDR3 region has 12 residues. Germline CDR1 is ENHRY and CDR2 is SYGVKD. Trimming took 6 bases from V and 4 from J, leaving 6 bases between them. The CDR3 region is CAISTGTGELFF. The CDR3 coding sequence is TGTGCCATCAGCACGGGCACCGGGGAGCTGTTTTTT.

V usage is TRBV18 and J usage is TRBJ1-2; 8 positions match TRBD1. The germline gives CDR1 KGHSH, CDR2 LQKENI. The CDR3 consists of 17 residues. V lost 3 bases and J lost 1; bases outside the gene matches: 10. The CDR3 is CASSPAGQVLFNYGYTF. The CDR3 bases are TGTGCCAGCTCACCGGCGGGACAGGTGCTTTTTAACTATGGCTACACCTTC.

The chain employs TRBV5-5 and TRBJ1-5; weak D call: TRBD1 (6 bases). V lost 2 bases and J 6 bases, leaving 15 bases between the germline ends. Germline V lookup: CDR1 SGHKS, CDR2 YYEKEE (reference sequence). The CDR3 is made up of 15 amino acids. CDR3 in DNA: TGTGCCAGCAGCTTCGGGGCGACAGGTGGTCAGCCCCAGCATTTT. Protein sequence: CASSFGATGGQPQHF.

This chain connects TRBV7-8 to TRBJ2-7; maybe TRBD2 (5 bases). From germline, CDR1 is SGHVS and CDR2 FQNEAQ. The CDR3 contains 14 residues. V lost 5 bases and J 6 bases, leaving 17 bases between the germline ends. As DNA, the CDR3 is TGTGCCAGCAGCCGACGGACTGACCTCGGCGAGCAGTACTTC. As protein: CASSRRTDLGEQYF.

This chain connects TRBV20-1 to TRBJ2-1; no definite D call. The CDR3 has 10 amino acids. The germline CDR1 and CDR2 sequences are DFQATT and SNEGSKA (reference sequence). Trimming took off 6 bases at V and 6 bases at J, with 6 bases between the two ends. For the CDR3, the DNA is TGCAGTGCCCTAGGCAATGAGCAGTTCTTC. This codes for CSALGNEQFF.

This chain uses TRBV10-3 with TRBJ1-1, with D uncertain. Per the germline V gene, CDR1 is ENHRY and CDR2 is SYGVKD. The CDR3 sequence is 15 residues long. V lost 1 base and J 1 base, leaving 10 bases between the germline ends. The CDR3 nucleotides are TGTGCCATCAGTGAGTACCGCGTGAAGAACACTGAAGCTTTCTTT. It specifies CAISEYRVKNTEAFF.

As DNA, the CDR3 is TGTGCCAGTAGTATGTCCAGCTCTGGGGCCAACGTCCTGACTTTC. Translation gives CASSMSSSGANVLTF. The chain combines TRBV19 with TRBJ2-6; D is unresolved. The germline CDR1 and CDR2 sequences are LNHDA and SQIVND (reference sequence). This CDR3 is 15 amino acids long. Trimming took 3 bases from V and 0 from J, leaving 6 bases between them.

The chain links TRBV5-8 to TRBJ2-7, with TRBD1 as a possible D gene (5 bases). CDR3 length equals 15 residues. The V end lost 0 bases, the J end lost 7 bases, and 17 bases lay between the germline ends. Germline CDR1 is SGHTS and CDR2 is YDEGEE. The CDR3 DNA sequence: TGTGCCAGCAGCTTGGCAGGGTGGGGATCGGAGGAGCAGTACTTC. This sequence encodes CASSLAGWGSEEQYF.

This sequence joins TRBV11-2 and TRBJ1-6; D remains ambiguous. The V gene lost 5 bases and the J gene lost 0 bases, with 20 bases spanning the gap. The CDR3 is 19 residues long. Germline-derived CDR1 and CDR2 are SGHAT and FQNNGV. The CDR3 is CASSHTLAGGSSYNSPLHF. In DNA form, the CDR3 reads TGTGCCAGCAGCCACACACTTGCGGGCGGAAGCTCCTATAATTCACCCCTCCACTTT.

This clone was seen only once. The rearrangement joins TRBV11-2 to TRBJ1-2; TRBD1 might be the D (6 bases). The CDR3 length is 13 residues. Per the germline V gene, CDR1 is SGHAT and CDR2 is FQNNGV. V lost 5 bases and J lost 3, with 10 bases in between. This chain's CDR3 is CASSPRTDYGYTF. The CDR3 DNA reads TGTGCCAGCAGCCCCCGGACAGACTATGGCTACACCTTC.

The chain has TRBV4-2 and TRBJ2-7; maybe TRBD2 (6 bases). Germline assignment: CDR1 LGHNA and CDR2 YNFKEQ. The length of the CDR3 is 16 residues. V was pared by 4 bases and J by 0 bases, with 16 bases between. The CDR3 region is CASSLTGGPSSYEQYF. CDR3 in DNA: TGTGCCAGCAGCCTCACCGGGGGTCCCTCCTCCTACGAGCAGTACTTC.

The rearrangement uses TRBV6-5 and TRBJ1-2, with 7 bases lining up with TRBD1. V was clipped by 5 bases and J by 8 bases; unmatched bases: 14. CDR1 MNHEY and CDR2 SVGAGI come from the germline V gene. This CDR3 is 15 amino acids long. CDR3 residues: CASSIPGQPFWGYTF. CDR3 DNA: TGTGCCAGCAGTATACCGGGACAGCCTTTTTGGGGCTACACCTTC.

This chain connects TRBV27 to TRBJ1-2; D is possibly TRBD1 (6 bases). V lost 5 bases to trimming and J lost 7 bases, with 11 bases between them. The CDR3 sequence is 12 residues long. From germline, CDR1 is MNHEY and CDR2 SMNVEV (reference sequence). For the CDR3, the DNA is TGTGCCAGCAGTGAAGGGGGACGTGGCTACACCTTC. This gives the protein CASSEGGRGYTF.

This chain uses TRBV29-1 with TRBJ1-2; 10 positions match TRBD1. CDR1 is SQVTM, CDR2 ANQGSEA, per germline. J lost 2 bases, V lost 7 bases, and 16 bases had no gene match. The CDR3 sequence is 17 residues long. CDR3 residues: CSATGGEGNPKNYGYTF. The CDR3 DNA reads as TGCAGCGCGACAGGGGGCGAGGGTAATCCTAAGAACTATGGCTACACCTTC.